This T cell receptor beta chain was captured in a study of T cell responses to AZD1222 COVID-19 vaccine. Study-level results: Along spike, vaccine-associated CD4 TCRs were found throughout, with dominance at 160-218 and 743-854. Donors were mostly white British, more females; clonal diversity possibly underestimated.

The V and J ends lost 4 bases and 5 bases, in that order; junction bases with no gene match: 3. Germline assignment: CDR1 SQVTM and CDR2 ANQGSEA. The CDR3 has 12 amino acids. The method was immunoSEQ multiplex PCR; TCRdb's version includes in-frame clones alone and lacks a portion of them. The sample includes 90,000 to 100,000 clones, roughly 80% seen only once; the top ten take over 12%. Only one count was recorded for this clone. No antigen is known for it. The TCR originated in an adult who received the AZD1222 COVID-19 vaccine. This chain connects TRBV29-1 to TRBJ1-2; 8 bases map to TRBD1. Specimen: peripheral blood, collected 28 days after the second AZD1222 dose. The CDR3 spells CSVGQGAYGYTF. The CDR3 nucleotides are TGCAGCGTTGGCCAGGGGGCATATGGCTACACCTTC.